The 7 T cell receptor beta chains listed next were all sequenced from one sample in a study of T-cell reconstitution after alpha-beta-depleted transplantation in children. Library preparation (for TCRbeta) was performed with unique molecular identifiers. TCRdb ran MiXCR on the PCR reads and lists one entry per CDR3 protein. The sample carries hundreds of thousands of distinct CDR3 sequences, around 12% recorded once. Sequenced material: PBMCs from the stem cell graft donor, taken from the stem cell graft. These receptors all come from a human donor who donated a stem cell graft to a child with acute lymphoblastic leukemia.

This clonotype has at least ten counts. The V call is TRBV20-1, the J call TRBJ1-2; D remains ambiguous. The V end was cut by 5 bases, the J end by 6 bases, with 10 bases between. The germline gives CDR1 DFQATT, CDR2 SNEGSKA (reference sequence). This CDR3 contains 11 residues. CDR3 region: CSAPEGHGYTF. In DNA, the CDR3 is TGCAGTGCTCCGGAGGGCCATGGCTACACCTTC.

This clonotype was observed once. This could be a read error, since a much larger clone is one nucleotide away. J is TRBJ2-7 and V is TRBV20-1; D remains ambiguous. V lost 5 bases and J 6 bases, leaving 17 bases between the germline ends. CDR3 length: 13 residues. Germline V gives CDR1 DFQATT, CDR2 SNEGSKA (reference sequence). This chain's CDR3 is CSAHRRSFGEQYF. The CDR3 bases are TGCAGTGCTCACCGGCGGAGCTTTGGCGAGCAGTACTTC.

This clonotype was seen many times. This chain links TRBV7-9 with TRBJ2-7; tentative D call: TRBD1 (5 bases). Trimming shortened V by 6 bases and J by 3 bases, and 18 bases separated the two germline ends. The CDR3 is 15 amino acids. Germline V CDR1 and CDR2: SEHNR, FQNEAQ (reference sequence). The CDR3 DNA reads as TGTGCCAGCAGTACAACCCAGGGCCTTAGCTACGAGCAGTACTTC. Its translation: CASSTTQGLSYEQYF.

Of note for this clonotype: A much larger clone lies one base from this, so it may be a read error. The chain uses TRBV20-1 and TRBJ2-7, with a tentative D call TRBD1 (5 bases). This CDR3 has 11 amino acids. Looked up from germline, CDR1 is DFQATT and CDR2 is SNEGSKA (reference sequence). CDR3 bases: TGCAGTGCTGAGAAAACAGGTCTAATGGGCTTC. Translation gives CSAEKTGLMGF.

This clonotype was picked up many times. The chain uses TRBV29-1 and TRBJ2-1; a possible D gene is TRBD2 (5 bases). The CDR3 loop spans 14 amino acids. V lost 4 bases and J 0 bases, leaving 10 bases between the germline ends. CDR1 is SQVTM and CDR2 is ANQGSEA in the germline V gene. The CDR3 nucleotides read TGCAGCGTTGCATCGGGGAGCTCCTACAATGAGCAGTTCTTC. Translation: CSVASGSSYNEQFF.

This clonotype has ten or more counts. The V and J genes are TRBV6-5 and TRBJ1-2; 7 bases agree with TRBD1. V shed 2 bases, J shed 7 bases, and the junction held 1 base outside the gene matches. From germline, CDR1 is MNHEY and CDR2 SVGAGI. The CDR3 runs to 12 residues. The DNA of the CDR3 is TGTGCCAGCAGTTACAGGGGGCTTGGCTACACCTTC. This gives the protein CASSYRGLGYTF.

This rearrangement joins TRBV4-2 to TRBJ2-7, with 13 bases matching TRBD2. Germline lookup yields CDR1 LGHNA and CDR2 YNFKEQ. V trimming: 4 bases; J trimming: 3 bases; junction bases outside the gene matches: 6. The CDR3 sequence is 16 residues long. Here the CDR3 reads CASSRTSGRDGYEQYF. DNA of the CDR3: TGTGCCAGCAGCCGGACTAGCGGGAGAGACGGCTACGAGCAGTACTTC.